Shown below are 13 T cell receptor beta chains from a single sample sequenced in a study of OX40 agonist ivuxolimab in advanced cancers. TCRdb keeps only in-frame clones here, not all; method: immunoSEQ multiplex PCR. The sample lists approximately 73,000 clones, about 88% occurring once. The sample in question was CD4+ or CD8+ T cells sorted from blood, obtained in a trial of the OX40 agonist ivuxolimab. These receptors were taken from an adult with an advanced solid tumor such as melanoma, head and neck, liver or kidney cancer.

The rearrangement links TRBV6-5 to TRBJ1-4, with a tentative D call TRBD1 (6 bases). The CDR3 runs 16 residues. The germline CDR1 and CDR2 sequences are MNHEY and SVGAGI. V lost 3 bases to trimming and J lost 6 bases, with 17 bases between them. The CDR3 reads CASSYSGRGADEKLFF. The CDR3, as DNA: TGTGCCAGCAGTTATTCCGGCCGGGGGGCGGATGAAAAACTGTTTTTT.

This clone appeared a few times. J is TRBJ2-7 and V is TRBV9, with TRBD2 matching 8 bases. V trimming: 1 base; J trimming: 7 bases; junction bases outside the gene matches: 10. CDR3 length: 15 residues. CDR1 and CDR2 (germline): SGDLS, YYNGEE. This chain's CDR3 is CASSVQAGDLAEQYF. CDR3 nucleotides: TGTGCCAGCAGCGTACAAGCGGGAGATCTTGCTGAGCAGTACTTC.

The V and J genes are TRBV5-1 and TRBJ2-7; a possible D gene is TRBD2 (6 bases). V was shortened by 4 bases and J by 3 bases, with 14 bases between the two germline ends. This CDR3 region has 14 residues. The germline V gene encodes CDR1 SGHRS and CDR2 YFSETQ. This CDR3 is CASSMTGVGYEQYF. CDR3 bases: TGCGCCAGCAGCATGACGGGGGTCGGCTACGAGCAGTACTTC.

This chain connects TRBV10-1 to TRBJ1-1; weak D call: TRBD1 (5 bases). V shed 8 bases and J shed 4 bases, with 14 bases lying between them. The germline V gene encodes CDR1 WNHNN and CDR2 SYGVQD (reference sequence). CDR3 length: 13 residues. In nucleotides, the CDR3 is TGCGCCAGCGGACCCGGGGGGACCACTGAAGCTTTCTTT. Translation gives CASGPGGTTEAFF.

V usage is TRBV5-1 and J usage is TRBJ2-1, with D possibly matching TRBD2 (6 bases). Germline V CDR1 and CDR2: SGHRS, YFSETQ. The CDR3 is made up of 15 amino acids. V was shortened by 4 bases and J by 2 bases, with 13 bases between the two germline ends. CDR3 protein: CASSTGTVTYNEQFF. The CDR3 DNA follows: TGCGCCAGCAGCACCGGGACTGTGACCTACAATGAGCAGTTCTTC. The variable domain in full, completed from reference TRBV5-1 and TRBJ2-1, reads KAGVTQTPRYLIKTRGQQVTLSCSPISGHRSVSWYQQTPGQGLQFLFEYFSETQRNKGNFPGRFSGRQFSNSRSEMNVSTLELGDSALYLCASSTGTVTYNEQFFGPGTRLTVL.

The chain is built from TRBV5-4 and TRBJ1-2, with D possibly matching TRBD1 (6 bases). Germline CDR1 reads SGHNT; CDR2 reads YYREEE (reference sequence). Trimming cost V 6 bases and J 8 bases, with 17 bases left between them. The CDR3 length is 13 residues. Here the CDR3 reads CASIDPGARGYTF. The CDR3, as DNA: TGTGCCAGCATCGACCCAGGGGCGCGCGGCTACACCTTC.

The chain employs TRBV2 and TRBJ2-7, with 9 bases fitting TRBD2. CDR1 is SNHLY and CDR2 is FYNNEI in the germline V gene. Trimming cost V 4 bases and J 1 base; bases outside gene matches: 8. This CDR3 contains 16 residues. CDR3 sequence reads: CASSAAWREGSYEQYF. The CDR3 nucleotides are TGTGCCAGCAGTGCGGCTTGGCGGGAGGGATCCTACGAGCAGTACTTC.

This clone appeared a single time. This rearrangement joins TRBV9 to TRBJ2-1, with 10 bases aligning to TRBD2. This CDR3 has 16 residues. The V gene's germline CDR1 is SGDLS and CDR2 YYNGEE. The junction had 10 bases not matched to a gene; V was cut back by 4 bases and J by 6 bases. For the CDR3, the DNA is TGTGCCAGCAGCCATGCAGGAGCGGGAGGGGGCAATGAGCAGTTCTTC. Amino acids: CASSHAGAGGGNEQFF.

The rearrangement joins TRBV2 to TRBJ2-2, with no clear D. This CDR3 is 11 amino acids long. Germline values: CDR1 SNHLY, CDR2 FYNNEI. V was clipped by 7 bases and J by 6 bases, with 6 bases between them. As DNA, the CDR3 is TGTGCCAGCACAGCTTCCGGGGAGCTGTTTTTT. Its protein product is CASTASGELFF.

The chain combines TRBV10-3 with TRBJ1-1; D possibly corresponds to TRBD1 (5 bases). The CDR3 has 13 amino acids. Trimming left V 0 bases short and J 5 bases short, with 7 bases between. The germline CDR1 and CDR2 sequences are ENHRY and SYGVKD. The CDR3 DNA sequence: TGTGCCATCAGTGAGTCGCAGGGAACTGAAGCTTTCTTT. This encodes CAISESQGTEAFF.

In nucleotides, the CDR3 is TGTGCCAGCAGCCACTCTACTGAAGCTTTCTTT. This gives the protein CASSHSTEAFF. The chain links TRBV6-6 to TRBJ1-1; no clear D gene. The CDR3 is 11 residues long. V was cut by 6 bases and J by 5 bases, with 7 bases left in between. The germline gives CDR1 MNHNY, CDR2 SVGAGI (reference sequence).

The chain links TRBV7-9 to TRBJ2-7; no clear D. Trimming left V 5 bases short and J 0 bases short, with 8 bases between. The germline gives CDR1 SEHNR, CDR2 FQNEAQ (reference sequence). The length of the CDR3 is 13 residues. The CDR3 coding sequence is TGTGCCAGCAGCGGACCCACCTCCTACGAGCAGTACTTC. Encoded protein: CASSGPTSYEQYF. The full variable domain, rest sourced from reference TRBV7-9 and TRBJ2-7, is DTGVSQNPRHKITKRGQNVTFRCDPISEHNRLYWYRQTLGQGPEFLTYFQNEAQLEKSRLLSDRFSAERPKGSFSTLEIQRTEQGDSAMYLCASSGPTSYEQYFGPGTRLTVT.

The chain combines TRBV9 with TRBJ1-1; D remains ambiguous. The CDR3 covers 15 residues. V lost 0 bases and J lost 0, with 9 bases in between. Looked up from germline, CDR1 is SGDLS and CDR2 is YYNGEE. The CDR3 reads CASSVGWQVNTEAFF. Here the CDR3 DNA reads TGTGCCAGCAGCGTAGGTTGGCAGGTGAACACTGAAGCTTTCTTT.